The 11 T cell receptor beta chains below come from one sample, sequenced in a study of blood T cell repertoires in COVID-19. TCRdb's copy holds only in-frame clones and misses some; the assay was immunoSEQ multiplex PCR. The data show roughly 230,000 clones, approximately 84% seen once. The specimen sequenced was PBMCs or T cells enriched from blood (not recorded which). These receptors came from a man in his fifties who had recovered from COVID-19.

The CDR3 nucleotides read TGCAGTGCTTCCCCTACAGATACGCAGTATTTT. Its translation: CSASPTDTQYF. The chain combines TRBV20-1 with TRBJ2-3; D gene uncertain. V dropped 5 bases and J dropped 3 bases, with 6 bases sitting between them. This CDR3 is 11 amino acids long. The germline V gene has CDR1 DFQATT and CDR2 SNEGSKA (reference sequence).

This CDR3 reads CASSRFNNRGKMVNQPQHF. CDR3 nucleotides: TGTGCCAGCAGTCGTTTTAATAACAGGGGGAAGATGGTTAATCAGCCCCAGCATTTT. The V call is TRBV6-6, the J call TRBJ1-5, with 8 bases fitting TRBD1. Germline lookup yields CDR1 MNHNY and CDR2 SVGAGI (reference sequence). The V and J ends lost 5 bases and 4 bases, in that order; junction bases with no gene match: 19. The CDR3 spans 19 residues.

This sequence joins TRBV3-1 (or the pseudogene TRBV3-2) and TRBJ2-7; no definite D call. This CDR3 has 14 amino acids. CDR1 LGHDT and CDR2 YNNKEL come from the germline V gene (reference sequence). The V and J ends lost 7 bases and 2 bases respectively, with 15 bases between them. The CDR3 coding sequence is TGTGCCAGCACCCGAGGCGGATCAACCTACGAGCAGTACTTC. This translates into CASTRGGSTYEQYF.

The V gene is TRBV7-2, the J gene TRBJ2-7; 10 nucleotides match TRBD2. Germline CDR1 is SGHTA and CDR2 is FQGNSA. Germline trimming cut 1 base from V and 6 bases from J; bases unmatched to any gene: 15. The CDR3 has 18 residues. CDR3 nucleotides: TGTGCCAGCAGCTTAGTTTTCTGGACTAGCGGTTTAAGCGGCGAGCAGTACTTC. Protein product: CASSLVFWTSGLSGEQYF.

The chain couples TRBV5-5 to TRBJ1-6, with unresolved D. Germline V CDR1 and CDR2: SGHKS, YYEKEE (reference sequence). Trimming left V 4 bases short and J 0 bases short, with 8 bases between. This CDR3 contains 15 residues. CDR3 sequence reads: CASSTESSYNSPLHF. CDR3 DNA sequence: TGTGCCAGCAGCACGGAGAGCTCCTATAATTCACCCCTCCACTTT.

J is TRBJ2-3 and V is TRBV6-1; a possible D gene is TRBD1 (6 bases). This CDR3 comprises 15 residues. Per the germline V gene, CDR1 is MNHNS and CDR2 is SASEGT. V lost 0 bases, J lost 5 bases, and 12 bases lay in between. CDR3 residues: CASSEAGLRGDTQYF. The CDR3 DNA sequence: TGTGCCAGCAGTGAAGCAGGCCTCAGGGGAGATACGCAGTATTTT.

This chain joins TRBV7-6 and TRBJ2-1; 14 positions agree with TRBD2. V dropped 3 bases and J dropped 8; count of bases not matched to a gene: 18. The germline CDR1 and CDR2 sequences are SGHVS and FNYEAQ. The CDR3 covers 20 residues. CDR3 DNA sequence: TGTGCCAGCAGCTTCCCTAGGGTCCCGGGACTAGCGGGAGAGGGCCATGAGCAGTTCTTC. Translation gives CASSFPRVPGLAGEGHEQFF.

The V and J genes are TRBV20-1 and TRBJ1-1; D unclear. The CDR3 has 12 residues. CDR1 is DFQATT and CDR2 is SNEGSKA in the germline V gene (reference sequence). Between the trimmed V and J ends, which lost 3 bases and 1 base, there was a span of 6 bases. DNA of the CDR3: TGCAGTGCTAGTCCAGGGAACACTGAAGCTTTCTTT. This encodes CSASPGNTEAFF.

The chain employs TRBV5-4 and TRBJ2-5; 8 positions agree with TRBD1. The CDR3 is made up of 15 amino acids. V trimming: 5 bases; J trimming: 5 bases; junction bases outside the gene matches: 11. The germline gives CDR1 SGHNT, CDR2 YYREEE (reference sequence). The CDR3 DNA reads TGTGCCAGCAGTCCTGGTGGACAGGGCGGGGAGACCCAGTACTTC. Its protein is CASSPGGQGGETQYF.

The chain links TRBV7-9 to TRBJ1-4; tentatively, D is TRBD1 (6 bases). The germline V gene encodes CDR1 SEHNR and CDR2 FQNEAQ (reference sequence). V lost 4 bases and J 8 bases, leaving 14 bases between the germline ends. CDR3 length equals 14 residues. The DNA for the CDR3 is TGTGCCAGCAGCTCAGGACAGTACGAAGAAAAACTGTTTTTT. Protein sequence: CASSSGQYEEKLFF.

The chain couples TRBV5-1 to TRBJ2-3, with 8 bases identical to TRBD2. V shed 3 bases, J shed 5 bases, and the junction held 17 bases outside the gene matches. Germline V gives CDR1 SGHRS, CDR2 YFSETQ. The CDR3 covers 18 residues. The CDR3 reads CASSSGRTGTRRVDTQYF. In nucleotides, the CDR3 is TGCGCCAGCAGCTCAGGAAGAACCGGGACTAGGCGGGTAGATACGCAGTATTTT.